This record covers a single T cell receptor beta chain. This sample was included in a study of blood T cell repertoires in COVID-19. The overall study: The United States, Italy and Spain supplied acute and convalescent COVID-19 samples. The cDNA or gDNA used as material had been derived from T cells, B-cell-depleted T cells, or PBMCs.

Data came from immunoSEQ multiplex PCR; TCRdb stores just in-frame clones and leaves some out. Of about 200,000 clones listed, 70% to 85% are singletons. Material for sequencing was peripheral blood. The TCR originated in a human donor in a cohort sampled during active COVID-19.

The CDR3 DNA sequence: TGTGCCTGGATTCGGGGCACTGAAGCTTTCTTT. Its translation: CAWIRGTEAFF. This chain uses TRBV30 with TRBJ1-1; D is unresolved. The germline gives CDR1 GTSNPN, CDR2 SVGIG (reference sequence). V was trimmed by 4 bases and J by 4 bases, leaving 7 bases between them. The CDR3 has 11 residues.